The sequence of this T cell receptor beta chain was determined in a study of CD8 T cells in ankylosing spondylitis. Whole-study findings and limits: A TCR beta motif of eight or nine highly homologous variants seemed to mark ankylosing spondylitis blood.

In germline, CDR1 is MNHEY, CDR2 SVGAGI. There are 12 residues in the CDR3. The germline V and J ends were trimmed by 10 bases and 5 bases, with 15 bases remaining between them. TCRdb recomputed calls from the 5' RACE reads with MiXCR, one row per CDR3 protein. The sample yields 200,000 to 250,000 distinct CDR3 sequences, 7.3% seen once. At least ten counts were recorded for this clonotype. Its antigen is not known. This TCR derives from a male donor with ankylosing spondylitis. V is TRBV6-5 and J is TRBJ2-7, with D perhaps TRBD1 (6 bases). The specimen was blood, either unsorted or a sorted T cell fraction (not recorded which). CDR3 sequence: CATAGTFNEQYF. Here the CDR3 DNA reads TGTGCCACCGCCGGGACATTCAACGAGCAGTACTTC.